This T cell receptor beta chain was sequenced for a study of T-cell reconstitution after alpha-beta-depleted transplantation in children. This sample's TCRbeta library carried unique molecular identifier barcodes. TCRdb re-called the PCR reads with MiXCR, one entry per CDR3 protein. The table includes about 490,000 distinct CDR3 sequences, 10% to 13% detected once. In its sample, this clonotype was seen many times. This clonotype was sampled from a child aged 2 to 10 with inherited bone marrow failure, due to receive a stem cell transplant. Here the sequenced sample was PBMCs, taken before TCRalphabeta/CD19-depleted stem cell transplant.

In DNA, the CDR3 is TGCAGTGCACAGGGACTAGCGGAAAAAGAGACCCAGTACTTC. Its protein is CSAQGLAEKETQYF. The chain carries TRBV20-1 and TRBJ2-5; 11 positions agree with TRBD2. Germline values: CDR1 DFQATT, CDR2 SNEGSKA (reference sequence). V was clipped by 6 bases and J by 3 bases; unmatched bases: 6. The CDR3 has 14 amino acids.